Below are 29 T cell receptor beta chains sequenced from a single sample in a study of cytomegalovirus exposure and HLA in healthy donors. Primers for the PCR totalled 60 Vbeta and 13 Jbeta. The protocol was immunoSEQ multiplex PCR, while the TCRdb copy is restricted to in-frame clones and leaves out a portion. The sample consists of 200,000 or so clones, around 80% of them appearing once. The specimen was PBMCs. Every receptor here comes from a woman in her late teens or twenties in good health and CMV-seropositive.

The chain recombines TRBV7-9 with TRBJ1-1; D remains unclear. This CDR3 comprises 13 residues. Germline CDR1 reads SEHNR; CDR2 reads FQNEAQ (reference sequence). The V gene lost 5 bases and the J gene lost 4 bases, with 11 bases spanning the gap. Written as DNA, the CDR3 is TGTGCCAGCAGCCCGCGGGATCGCACTGAAGCTTTCTTT. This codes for CASSPRDRTEAFF.

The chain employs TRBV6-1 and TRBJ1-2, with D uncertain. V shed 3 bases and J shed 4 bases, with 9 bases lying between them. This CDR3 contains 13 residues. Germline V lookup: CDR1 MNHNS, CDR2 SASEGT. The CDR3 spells CASSESRLYGYTF. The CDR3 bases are TGTGCCAGCAGTGAGAGTCGACTCTATGGCTACACCTTC.

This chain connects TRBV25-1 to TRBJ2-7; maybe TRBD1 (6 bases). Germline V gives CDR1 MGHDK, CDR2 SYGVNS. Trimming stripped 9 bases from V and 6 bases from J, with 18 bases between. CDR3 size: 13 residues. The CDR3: CASVGQGSGEQYF. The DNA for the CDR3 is TGTGCCAGTGTAGGGCAGGGGTCGGGCGAGCAGTACTTC.

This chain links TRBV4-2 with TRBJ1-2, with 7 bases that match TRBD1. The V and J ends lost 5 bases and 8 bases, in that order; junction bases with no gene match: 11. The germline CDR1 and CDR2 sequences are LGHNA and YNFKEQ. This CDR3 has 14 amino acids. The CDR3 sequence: CASSYERTGGGYTF. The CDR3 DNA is TGTGCCAGCAGCTATGAACGGACAGGAGGGGGCTACACCTTC.

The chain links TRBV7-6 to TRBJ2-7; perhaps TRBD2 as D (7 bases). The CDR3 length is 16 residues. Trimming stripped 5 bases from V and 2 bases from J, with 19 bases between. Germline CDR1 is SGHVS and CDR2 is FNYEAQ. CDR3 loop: CASSQTKGGDPYEQYF. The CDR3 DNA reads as TGTGCCAGCAGCCAAACTAAGGGGGGGGACCCCTACGAGCAGTACTTC.

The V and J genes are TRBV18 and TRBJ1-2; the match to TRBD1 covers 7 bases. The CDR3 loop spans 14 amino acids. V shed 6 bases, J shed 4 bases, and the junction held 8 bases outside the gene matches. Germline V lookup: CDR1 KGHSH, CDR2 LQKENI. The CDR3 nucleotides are TGTGCCAGCTCCCTTGAGGGACAGCCCTATGGCTACACCTTC. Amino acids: CASSLEGQPYGYTF.

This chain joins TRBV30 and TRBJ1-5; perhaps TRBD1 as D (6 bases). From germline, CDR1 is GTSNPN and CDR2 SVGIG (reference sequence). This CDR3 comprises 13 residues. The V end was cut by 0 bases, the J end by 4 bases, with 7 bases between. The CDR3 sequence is CAWSVTGNQPQHF. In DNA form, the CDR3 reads TGTGCCTGGAGTGTCACAGGGAATCAGCCCCAGCATTTT.

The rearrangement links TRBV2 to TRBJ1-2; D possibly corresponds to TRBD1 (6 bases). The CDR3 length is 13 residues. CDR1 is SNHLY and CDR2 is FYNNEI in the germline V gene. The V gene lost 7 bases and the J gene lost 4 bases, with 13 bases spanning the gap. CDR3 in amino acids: CASMGGLGYGYTF. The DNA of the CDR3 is TGTGCCAGCATGGGGGGGCTAGGCTATGGCTACACCTTC.

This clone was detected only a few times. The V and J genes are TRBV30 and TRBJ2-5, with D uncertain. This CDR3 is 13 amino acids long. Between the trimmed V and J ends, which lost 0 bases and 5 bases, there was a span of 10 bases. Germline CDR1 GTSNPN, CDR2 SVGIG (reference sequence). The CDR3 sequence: CAWSVLGSETQYF. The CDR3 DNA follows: TGTGCCTGGAGTGTGCTGGGTAGCGAGACCCAGTACTTC.

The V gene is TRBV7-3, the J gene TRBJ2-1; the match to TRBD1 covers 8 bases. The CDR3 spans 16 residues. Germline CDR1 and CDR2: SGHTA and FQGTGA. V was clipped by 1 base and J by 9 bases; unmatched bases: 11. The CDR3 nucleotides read TGTGCCAGCAGCTTAAGGGGGACAGGAGACCGGGTTGAGCAGTTCTTC. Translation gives CASSLRGTGDRVEQFF.

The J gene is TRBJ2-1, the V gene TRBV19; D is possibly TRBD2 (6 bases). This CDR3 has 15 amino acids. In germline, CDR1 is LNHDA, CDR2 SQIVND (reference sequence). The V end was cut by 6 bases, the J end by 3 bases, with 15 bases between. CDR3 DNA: TGTGCCAGTAGGCCCCCCCCGGGGGTCTACAATGAGCAGTTCTTC. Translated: CASRPPPGVYNEQFF.

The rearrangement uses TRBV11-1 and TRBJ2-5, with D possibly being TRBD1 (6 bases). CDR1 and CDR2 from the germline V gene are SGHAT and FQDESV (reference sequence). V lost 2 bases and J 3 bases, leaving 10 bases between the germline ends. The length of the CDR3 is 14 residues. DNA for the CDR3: TGTGCCAGCAGCTTAAACACAGGGAAAGAGACCCAGTACTTC. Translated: CASSLNTGKETQYF.

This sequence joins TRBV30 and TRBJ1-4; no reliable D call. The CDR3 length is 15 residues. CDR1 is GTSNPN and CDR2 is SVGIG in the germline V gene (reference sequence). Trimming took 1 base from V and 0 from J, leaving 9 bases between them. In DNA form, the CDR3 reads TGTGCCTGGAGTGCACAGTTCACAACTAATGAAAAACTGTTTTTT. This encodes CAWSAQFTTNEKLFF.

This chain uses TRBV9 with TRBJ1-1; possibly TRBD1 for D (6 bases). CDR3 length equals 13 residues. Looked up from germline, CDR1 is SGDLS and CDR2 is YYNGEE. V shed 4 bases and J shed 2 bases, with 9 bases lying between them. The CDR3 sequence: CASSSGVNTEAFF. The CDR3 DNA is TGTGCCAGCAGCTCAGGGGTCAACACTGAAGCTTTCTTT.

The CDR3 here is CASSSERGSPLHF. CDR3 in DNA: TGTGCCAGCAGCTCCGAACGAGGTTCACCCCTCCACTTT. The chain recombines TRBV11-2 with TRBJ1-6; D remains unclear. Germline CDR1 is SGHAT and CDR2 is FQNNGV. Trimming pared 4 bases from V and 9 bases from J, leaving 10 bases between. The CDR3 length is 13 residues.

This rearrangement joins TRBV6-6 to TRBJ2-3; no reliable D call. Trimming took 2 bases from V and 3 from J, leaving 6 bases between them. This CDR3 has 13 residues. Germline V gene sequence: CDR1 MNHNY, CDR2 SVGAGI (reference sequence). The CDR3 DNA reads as TGTGCCAGCAGTTACCTCAGGACAGATACGCAGTATTTT. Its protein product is CASSYLRTDTQYF.

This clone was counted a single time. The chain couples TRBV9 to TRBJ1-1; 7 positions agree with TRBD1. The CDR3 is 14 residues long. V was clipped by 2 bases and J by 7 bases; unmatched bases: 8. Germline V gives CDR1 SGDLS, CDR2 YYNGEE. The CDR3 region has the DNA TGTGCCAGCAGCGTCTCACCGGGACAGAGTGAAGCTTTCTTT. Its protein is CASSVSPGQSEAFF.

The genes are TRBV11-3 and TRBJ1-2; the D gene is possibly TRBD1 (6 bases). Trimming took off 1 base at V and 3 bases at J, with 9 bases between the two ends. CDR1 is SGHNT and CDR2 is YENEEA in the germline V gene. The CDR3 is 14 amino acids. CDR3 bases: TGTGCCAGCAGCTTAGGCGGACAGCACTATGGCTACACCTTC. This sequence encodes CASSLGGQHYGYTF.

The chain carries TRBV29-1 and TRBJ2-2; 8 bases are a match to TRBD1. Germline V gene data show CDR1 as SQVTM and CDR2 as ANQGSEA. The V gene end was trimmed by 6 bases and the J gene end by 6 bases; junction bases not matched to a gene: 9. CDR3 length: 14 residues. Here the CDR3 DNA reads TGCAGCGTCGTCCCCGGACAGGGTGCCGGGGAGCTGTTTTTT. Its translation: CSVVPGQGAGELFF.

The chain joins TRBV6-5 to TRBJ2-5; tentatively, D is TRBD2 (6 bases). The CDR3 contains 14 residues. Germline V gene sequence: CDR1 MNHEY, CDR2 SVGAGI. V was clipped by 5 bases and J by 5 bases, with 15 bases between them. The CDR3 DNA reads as TGTGCCAGCAGTACGCCCAGGGACTGGGAGACCCAGTACTTC. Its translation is CASSTPRDWETQYF.

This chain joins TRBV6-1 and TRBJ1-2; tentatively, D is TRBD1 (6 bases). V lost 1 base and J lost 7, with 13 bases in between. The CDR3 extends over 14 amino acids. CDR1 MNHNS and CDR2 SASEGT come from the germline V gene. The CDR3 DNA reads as TGTGCCAGCAGTGAAGTGGTGGGGGCGGCTGGCTACACCTTC. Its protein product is CASSEVVGAAGYTF.

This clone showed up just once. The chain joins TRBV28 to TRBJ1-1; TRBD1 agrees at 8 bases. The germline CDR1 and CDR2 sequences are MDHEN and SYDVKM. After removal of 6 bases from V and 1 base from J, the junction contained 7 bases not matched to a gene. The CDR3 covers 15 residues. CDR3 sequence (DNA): TGTGCCAGCAGCGGGGACAGGCTCGCGAACACTGAAGCTTTCTTT. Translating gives CASSGDRLANTEAFF.

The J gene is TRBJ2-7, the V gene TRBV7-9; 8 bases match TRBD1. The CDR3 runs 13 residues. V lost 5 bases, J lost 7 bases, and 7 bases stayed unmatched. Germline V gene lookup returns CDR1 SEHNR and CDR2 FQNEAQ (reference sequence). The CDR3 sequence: CASSQGQALEQYV. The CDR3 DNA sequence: TGTGCCAGCAGCCAGGGACAGGCCTTGGAGCAGTACGTC.

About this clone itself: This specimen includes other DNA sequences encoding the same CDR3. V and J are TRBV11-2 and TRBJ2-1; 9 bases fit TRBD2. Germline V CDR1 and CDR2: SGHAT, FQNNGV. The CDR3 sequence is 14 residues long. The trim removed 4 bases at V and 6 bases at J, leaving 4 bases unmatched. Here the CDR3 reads CASSSGLAGNEQFF. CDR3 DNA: TGTGCCAGCAGCTCGGGACTAGCCGGCAATGAGCAGTTCTTC.

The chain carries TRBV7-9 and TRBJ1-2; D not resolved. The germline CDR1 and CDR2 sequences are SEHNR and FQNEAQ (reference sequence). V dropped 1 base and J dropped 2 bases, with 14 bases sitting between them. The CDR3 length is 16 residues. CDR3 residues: CASSLGEGRYNYGYTF. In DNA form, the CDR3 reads TGTGCCAGCAGCTTAGGTGAAGGCAGGTACAACTATGGCTACACCTTC.

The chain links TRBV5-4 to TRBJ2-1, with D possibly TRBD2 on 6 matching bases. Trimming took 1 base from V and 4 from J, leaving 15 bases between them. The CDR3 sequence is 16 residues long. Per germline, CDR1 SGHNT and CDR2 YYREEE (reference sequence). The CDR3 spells CASSLFSGRAYNEQFF. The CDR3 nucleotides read TGTGCCAGCAGCTTGTTTAGCGGAAGGGCGTACAATGAGCAGTTCTTC.

This CDR3 reads CSALGTSGRNEQFF. In DNA form, the CDR3 reads TGCAGCGCACTTGGGACTAGCGGGCGTAATGAGCAGTTCTTC. V and J are TRBV29-1 and TRBJ2-1; 12 nucleotides align to TRBD2. CDR3 length equals 14 residues. Germline V lookup: CDR1 SQVTM, CDR2 ANQGSEA. V shed 7 bases, J shed 7 bases, and the junction held 8 bases outside the gene matches.

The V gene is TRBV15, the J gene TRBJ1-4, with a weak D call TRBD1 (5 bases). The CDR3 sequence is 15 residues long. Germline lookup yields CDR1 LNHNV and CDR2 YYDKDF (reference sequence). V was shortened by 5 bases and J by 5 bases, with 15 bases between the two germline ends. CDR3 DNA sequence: TGTGCCACCAGCCTCACATCAGGGTGGAATGAAAAACTGTTTTTT. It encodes CATSLTSGWNEKLFF.

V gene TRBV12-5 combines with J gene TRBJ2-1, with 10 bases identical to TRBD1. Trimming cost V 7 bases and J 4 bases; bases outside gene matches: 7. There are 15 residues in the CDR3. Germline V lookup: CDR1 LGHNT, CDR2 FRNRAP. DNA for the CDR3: TGTGCTAGTGATACCGGGACAGGGGCGTACAATGAGCAGTTCTTC. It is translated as CASDTGTGAYNEQFF.